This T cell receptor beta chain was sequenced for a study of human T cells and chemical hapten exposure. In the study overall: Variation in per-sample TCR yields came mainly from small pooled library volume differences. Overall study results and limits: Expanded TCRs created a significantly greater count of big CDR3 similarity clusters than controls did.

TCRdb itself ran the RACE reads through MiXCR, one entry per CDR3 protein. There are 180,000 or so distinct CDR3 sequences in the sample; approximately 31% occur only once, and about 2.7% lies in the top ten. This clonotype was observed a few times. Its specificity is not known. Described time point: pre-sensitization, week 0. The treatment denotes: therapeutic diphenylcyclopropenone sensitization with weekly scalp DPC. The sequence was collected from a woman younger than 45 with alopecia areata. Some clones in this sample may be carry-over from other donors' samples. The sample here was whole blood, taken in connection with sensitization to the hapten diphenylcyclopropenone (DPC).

The CDR3 spells CASTGQGPYEQYF. The CDR3 nucleotides read TGTGCCAGCACCGGACAGGGCCCCTACGAGCAGTACTTC. The chain couples TRBV6-6 to TRBJ2-7, with 8 bases matching TRBD1. CDR1 is MNHNY and CDR2 is SVGAGI in the germline V gene (reference sequence). The J segment lost 2 bases and the V segment lost 7 bases, leaving 4 bases of the junction unmatched. This CDR3 region has 13 residues.